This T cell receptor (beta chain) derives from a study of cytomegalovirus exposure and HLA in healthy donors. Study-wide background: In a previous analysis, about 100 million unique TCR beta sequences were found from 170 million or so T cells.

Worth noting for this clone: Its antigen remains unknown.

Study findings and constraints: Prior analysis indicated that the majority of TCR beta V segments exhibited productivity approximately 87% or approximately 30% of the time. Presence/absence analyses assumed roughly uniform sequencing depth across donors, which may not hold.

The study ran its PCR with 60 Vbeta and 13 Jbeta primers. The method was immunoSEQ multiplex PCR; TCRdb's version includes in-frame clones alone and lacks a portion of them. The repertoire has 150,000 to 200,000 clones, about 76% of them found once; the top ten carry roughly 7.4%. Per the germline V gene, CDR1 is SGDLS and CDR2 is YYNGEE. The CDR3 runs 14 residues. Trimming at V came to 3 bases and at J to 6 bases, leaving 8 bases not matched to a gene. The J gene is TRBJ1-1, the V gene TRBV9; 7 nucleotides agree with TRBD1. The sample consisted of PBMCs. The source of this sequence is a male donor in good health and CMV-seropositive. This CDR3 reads CASSATGNSAEAFF. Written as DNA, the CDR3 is TGTGCCAGCAGCGCGACAGGGAATAGCGCTGAAGCTTTCTTT.